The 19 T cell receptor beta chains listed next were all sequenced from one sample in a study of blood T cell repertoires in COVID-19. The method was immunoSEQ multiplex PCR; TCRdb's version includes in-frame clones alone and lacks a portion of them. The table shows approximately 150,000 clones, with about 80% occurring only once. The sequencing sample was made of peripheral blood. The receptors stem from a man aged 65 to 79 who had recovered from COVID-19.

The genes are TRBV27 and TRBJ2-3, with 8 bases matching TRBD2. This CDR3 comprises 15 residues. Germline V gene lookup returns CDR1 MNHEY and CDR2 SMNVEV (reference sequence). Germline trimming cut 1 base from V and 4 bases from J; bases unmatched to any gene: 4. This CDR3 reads CASSLFVSGADTQYF. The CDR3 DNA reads TGTGCCAGCAGTTTATTTGTTAGCGGGGCAGATACGCAGTATTTT.

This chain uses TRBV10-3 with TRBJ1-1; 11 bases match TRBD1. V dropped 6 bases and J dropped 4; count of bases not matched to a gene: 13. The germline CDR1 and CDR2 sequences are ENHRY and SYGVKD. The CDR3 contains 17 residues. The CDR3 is CAISTPGQGVVATEAFF. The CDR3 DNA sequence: TGTGCCATCAGCACCCCGGGACAGGGGGTTGTAGCCACTGAAGCTTTCTTT.

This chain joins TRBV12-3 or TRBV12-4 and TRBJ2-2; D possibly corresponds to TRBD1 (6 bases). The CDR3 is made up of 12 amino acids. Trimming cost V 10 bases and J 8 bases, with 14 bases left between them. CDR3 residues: CATTGMMGELFF. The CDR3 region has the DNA TGTGCCACAACAGGGATGATGGGGGAGCTGTTTTTT.

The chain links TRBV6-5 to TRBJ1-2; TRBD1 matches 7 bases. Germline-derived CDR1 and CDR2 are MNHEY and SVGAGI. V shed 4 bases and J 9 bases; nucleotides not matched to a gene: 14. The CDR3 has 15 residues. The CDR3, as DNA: TGTGCCAGCAGTTCCCGGACAGGCGGCCGAATGAGCTACACCTTC. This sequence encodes CASSSRTGGRMSYTF.

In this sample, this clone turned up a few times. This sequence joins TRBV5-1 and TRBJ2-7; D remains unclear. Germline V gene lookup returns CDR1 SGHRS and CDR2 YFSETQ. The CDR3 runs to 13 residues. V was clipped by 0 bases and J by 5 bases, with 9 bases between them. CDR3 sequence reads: CASSLDYRDEQYF. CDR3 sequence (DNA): TGCGCCAGCAGCTTGGACTATCGGGACGAGCAGTACTTC.

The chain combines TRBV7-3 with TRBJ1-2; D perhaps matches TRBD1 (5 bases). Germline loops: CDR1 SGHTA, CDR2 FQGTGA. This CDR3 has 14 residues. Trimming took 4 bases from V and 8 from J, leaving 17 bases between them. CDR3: CASSSAPRGGGYTF. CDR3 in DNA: TGTGCCAGCAGCTCAGCCCCACGGGGGGGAGGCTACACCTTC.

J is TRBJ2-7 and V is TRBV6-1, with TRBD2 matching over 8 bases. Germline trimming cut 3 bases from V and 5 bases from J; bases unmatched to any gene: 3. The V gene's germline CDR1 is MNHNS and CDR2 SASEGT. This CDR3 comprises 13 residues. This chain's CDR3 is CASSEGLVHEQYF. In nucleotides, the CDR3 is TGTGCCAGCAGTGAGGGACTAGTGCACGAGCAGTACTTC.

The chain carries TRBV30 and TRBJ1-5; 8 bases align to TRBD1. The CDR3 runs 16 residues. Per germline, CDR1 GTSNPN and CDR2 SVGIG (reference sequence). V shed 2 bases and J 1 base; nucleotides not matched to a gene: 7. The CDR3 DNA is TGTGCCTGGAGTACCCGGACAGGGAGGAGCAATCAGCCCCAGCATTTT. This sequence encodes CAWSTRTGRSNQPQHF.

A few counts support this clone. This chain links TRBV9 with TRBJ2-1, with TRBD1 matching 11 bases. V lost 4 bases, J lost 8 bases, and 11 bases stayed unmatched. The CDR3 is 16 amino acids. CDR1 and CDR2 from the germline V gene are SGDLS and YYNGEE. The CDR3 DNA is TGTGCCAGCAGCCCCCGTGGTGGACAGGGGGCTTATGAGCAGTTCTTC. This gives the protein CASSPRGGQGAYEQFF.

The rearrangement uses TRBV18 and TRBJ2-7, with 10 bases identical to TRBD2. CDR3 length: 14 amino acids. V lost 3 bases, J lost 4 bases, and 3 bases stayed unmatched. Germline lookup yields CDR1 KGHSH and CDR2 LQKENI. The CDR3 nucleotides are TGTGCCAGCTCACCGGGACTAGCGAGATACGAGCAGTACTTC. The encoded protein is CASSPGLARYEQYF.

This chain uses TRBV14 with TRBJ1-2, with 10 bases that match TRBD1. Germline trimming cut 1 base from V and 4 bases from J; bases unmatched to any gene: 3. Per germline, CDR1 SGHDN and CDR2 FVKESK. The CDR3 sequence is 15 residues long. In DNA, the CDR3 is TGTGCCAGCAGCCAAGGACAGGGGGCTTTCTATGGCTACACCTTC. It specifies CASSQGQGAFYGYTF.

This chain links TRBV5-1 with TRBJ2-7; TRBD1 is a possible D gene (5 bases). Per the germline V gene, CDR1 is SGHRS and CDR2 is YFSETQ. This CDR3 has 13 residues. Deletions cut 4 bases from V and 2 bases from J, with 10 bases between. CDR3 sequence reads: CASSEQEPYEQYF. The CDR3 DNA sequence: TGCGCCAGCAGCGAACAGGAGCCCTACGAGCAGTACTTC.

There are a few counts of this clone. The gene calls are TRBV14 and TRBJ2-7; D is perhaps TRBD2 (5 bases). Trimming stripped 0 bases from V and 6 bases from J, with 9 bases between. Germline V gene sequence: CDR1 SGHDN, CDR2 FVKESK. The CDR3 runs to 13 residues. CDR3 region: CASSQDHGIEQYF. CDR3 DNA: TGTGCCAGCAGCCAAGATCACGGGATCGAGCAGTACTTC.

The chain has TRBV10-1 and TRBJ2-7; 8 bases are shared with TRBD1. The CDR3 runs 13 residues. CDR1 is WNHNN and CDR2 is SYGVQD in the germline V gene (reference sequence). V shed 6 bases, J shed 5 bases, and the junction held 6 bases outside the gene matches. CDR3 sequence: CASSSGQGDEQYF. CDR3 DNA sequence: TGCGCCAGCAGCTCCGGACAGGGCGACGAGCAGTACTTC.

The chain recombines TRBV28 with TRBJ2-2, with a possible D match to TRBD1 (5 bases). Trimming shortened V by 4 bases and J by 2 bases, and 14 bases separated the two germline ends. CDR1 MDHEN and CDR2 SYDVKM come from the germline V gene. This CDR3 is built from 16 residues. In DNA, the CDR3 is TGTGCCAGCAGTTCCAACCAGGGTTTTAACACCGGGGAGCTGTTTTTT. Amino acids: CASSSNQGFNTGELFF.

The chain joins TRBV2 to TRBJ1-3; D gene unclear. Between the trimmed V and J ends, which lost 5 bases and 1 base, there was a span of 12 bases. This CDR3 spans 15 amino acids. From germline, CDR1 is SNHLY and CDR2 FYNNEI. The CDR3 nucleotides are TGTGCCAGCAGTTACCGGAGAATGTCTGGAAACACCATATATTTT. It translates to CASSYRRMSGNTIYF.

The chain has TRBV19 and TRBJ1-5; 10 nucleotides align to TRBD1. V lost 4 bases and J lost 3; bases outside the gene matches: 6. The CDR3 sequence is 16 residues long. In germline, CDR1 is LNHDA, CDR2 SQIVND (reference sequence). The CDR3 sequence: CASSTAGTGANQPQHF. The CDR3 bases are TGTGCCAGTAGTACGGCCGGGACAGGGGCCAATCAGCCCCAGCATTTT.

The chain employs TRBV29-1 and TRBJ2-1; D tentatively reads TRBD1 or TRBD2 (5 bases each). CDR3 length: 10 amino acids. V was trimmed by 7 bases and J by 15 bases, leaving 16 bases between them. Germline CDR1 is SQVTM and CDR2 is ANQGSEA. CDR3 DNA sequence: TGCAGCGCGGGGACGACATCCCGGTTCTTC. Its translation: CSAGTTSRFF.

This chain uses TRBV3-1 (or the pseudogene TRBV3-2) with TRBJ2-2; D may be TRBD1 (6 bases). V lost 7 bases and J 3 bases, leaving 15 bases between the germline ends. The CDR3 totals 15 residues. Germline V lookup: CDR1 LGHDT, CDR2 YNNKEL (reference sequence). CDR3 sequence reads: CASMPRDKYTGELFF. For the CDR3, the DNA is TGTGCCAGCATGCCCCGGGACAAATACACCGGGGAGCTGTTTTTT.